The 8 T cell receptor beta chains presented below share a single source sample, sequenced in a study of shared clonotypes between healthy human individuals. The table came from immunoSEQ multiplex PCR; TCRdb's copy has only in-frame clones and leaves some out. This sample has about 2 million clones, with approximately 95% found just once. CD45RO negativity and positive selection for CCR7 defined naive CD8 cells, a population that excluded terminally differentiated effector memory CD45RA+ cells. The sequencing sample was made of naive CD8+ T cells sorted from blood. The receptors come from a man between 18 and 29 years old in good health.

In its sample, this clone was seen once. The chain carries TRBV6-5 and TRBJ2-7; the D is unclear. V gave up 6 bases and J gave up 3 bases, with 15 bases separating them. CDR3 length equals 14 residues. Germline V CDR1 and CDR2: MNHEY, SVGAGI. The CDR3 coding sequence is TGTGCCAGCAGCGAGAAGGACCCCCGCTACGAGCAGTACTTC. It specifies CASSEKDPRYEQYF.

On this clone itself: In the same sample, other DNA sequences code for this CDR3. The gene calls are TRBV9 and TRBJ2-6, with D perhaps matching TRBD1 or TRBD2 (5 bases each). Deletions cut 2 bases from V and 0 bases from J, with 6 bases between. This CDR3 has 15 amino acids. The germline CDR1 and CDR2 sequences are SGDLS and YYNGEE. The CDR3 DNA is TGTGCCAGCAGCGTTGGGGGCTCTGGGGCCAACGTCCTGACTTTC. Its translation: CASSVGGSGANVLTF.

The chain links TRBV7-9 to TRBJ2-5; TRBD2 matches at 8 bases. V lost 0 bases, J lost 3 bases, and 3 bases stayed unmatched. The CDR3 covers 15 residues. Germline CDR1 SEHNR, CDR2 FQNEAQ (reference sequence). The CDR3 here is CASSLARGVEETQYF. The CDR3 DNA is TGTGCCAGCAGCTTAGCGCGGGGGGTTGAAGAGACCCAGTACTTC.

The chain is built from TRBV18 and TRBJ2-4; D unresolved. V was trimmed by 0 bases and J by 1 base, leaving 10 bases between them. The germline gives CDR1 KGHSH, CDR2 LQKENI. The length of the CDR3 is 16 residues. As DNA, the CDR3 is TGTGCCAGCTCACCACCGTCCCCCGGGGCCAAAAACATTCAGTACTTC. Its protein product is CASSPPSPGAKNIQYF.

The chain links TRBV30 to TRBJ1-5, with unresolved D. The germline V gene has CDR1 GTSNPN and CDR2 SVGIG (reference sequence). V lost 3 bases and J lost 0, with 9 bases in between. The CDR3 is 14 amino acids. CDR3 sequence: CAWRGVDSNQPQHF. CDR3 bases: TGTGCCTGGAGAGGTGTAGATAGCAATCAGCCCCAGCATTTT.

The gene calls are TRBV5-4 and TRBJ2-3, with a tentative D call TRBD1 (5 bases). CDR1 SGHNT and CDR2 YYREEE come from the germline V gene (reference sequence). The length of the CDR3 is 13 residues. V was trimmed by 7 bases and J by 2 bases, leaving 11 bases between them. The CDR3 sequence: CASARQPTDTQYF. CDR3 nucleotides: TGTGCCAGCGCAAGACAGCCCACAGATACGCAGTATTTT.

The CDR3 reads CSGLGSQGSGELFF. CDR3 nucleotides: TGCAGCGGACTGGGGTCACAGGGGTCCGGGGAGCTGTTTTTT. This chain links TRBV29-1 with TRBJ2-2; TRBD1 agrees at 7 bases. In germline, CDR1 is SQVTM, CDR2 ANQGSEA. The ends lost 7 bases at V and 6 bases at J; junction bases unmatched: 11. This CDR3 has 14 amino acids.

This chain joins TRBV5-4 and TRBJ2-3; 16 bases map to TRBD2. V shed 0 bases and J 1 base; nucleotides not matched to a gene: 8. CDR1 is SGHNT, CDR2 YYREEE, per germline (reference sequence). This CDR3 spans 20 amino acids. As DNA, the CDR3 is TGTGCCAGCAGCTTGGGACCGGGACTAGCGGGAGGGAGGGGCACAGATACGCAGTATTTT. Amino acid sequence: CASSLGPGLAGGRGTDTQYF.